The T cell receptor (beta chain) described here comes from a study of CD8 T cells in ankylosing spondylitis. Germline CDR1 MNHEY, CDR2 SVGAGI. V was shortened by 2 bases and J by 4 bases, with 6 bases between the two germline ends. The length of the CDR3 is 14 residues. Each CDR3 protein gets one entry after TCRdb re-called the 5' RACE reads with MiXCR. The sample records just under 350,000 distinct CDR3 sequences, roughly 15% being singletons. The sequencing sample was made of blood, either unsorted or a sorted T cell fraction (not recorded which). This receptor was obtained from a male donor with ankylosing spondylitis or in good health (not recorded which). This chain joins TRBV6-5 and TRBJ1-6; D is uncertain. The CDR3: CASSYRVYNSPLHF. In DNA, the CDR3 is TGTGCCAGCAGTTACCGGGTGTATAATTCACCCCTCCACTTT.